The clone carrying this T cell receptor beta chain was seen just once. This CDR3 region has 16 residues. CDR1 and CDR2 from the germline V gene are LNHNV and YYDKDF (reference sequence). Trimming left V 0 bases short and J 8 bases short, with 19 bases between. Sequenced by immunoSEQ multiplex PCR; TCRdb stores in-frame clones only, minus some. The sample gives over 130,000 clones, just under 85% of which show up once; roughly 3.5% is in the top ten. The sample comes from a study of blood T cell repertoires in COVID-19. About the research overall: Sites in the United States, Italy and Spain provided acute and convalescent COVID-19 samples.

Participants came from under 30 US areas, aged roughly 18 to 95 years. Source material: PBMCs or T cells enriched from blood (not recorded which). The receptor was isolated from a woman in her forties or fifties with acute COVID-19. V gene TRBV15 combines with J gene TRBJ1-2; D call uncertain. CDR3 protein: CATSRDSPESMRGYTF. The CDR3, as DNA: TGTGCCACCAGCAGAGATTCTCCGGAGTCGATGCGGGGCTACACCTTC.